The present entry profiles one T cell receptor (beta chain) with its context. The antigen remains unidentified. This specimen comes from a study of T-cell memory formation after mild COVID-19. As for the study in general: Largely, TCR clusters stayed within a single donor. Study-wide points: A balance of CD4 and CD8 characterized clones contracting day 15 to 85, whereas later expanders leaned CD4+. Several responding clones turned up in pre-infection memory, indicating that cross-reactive memory may have taken part.

CDR1 and CDR2 (germline): KGHDR, SFDVKD. The J segment lost 4 bases and the V segment lost 2 bases, leaving 3 bases of the junction unmatched. This CDR3 comprises 15 residues. Amplification by 5'RACE using constant-segment primers produced TCR alpha and TCR beta cDNA libraries that carried sample barcodes and UMIs. TCRdb passed the 5' RACE reads through MiXCR, listing each CDR3 protein once. This table has 49,000 or so distinct CDR3 sequences, under 7.5% appearing once. The source is a man aged 18 to 30 who had mild COVID-19 (a few samples of this study predate the infection). Cell type and time point are not known. Sequenced input: PBMCs or a T cell subset sorted from them (not recorded which). The V call is TRBV24-1, the J call TRBJ2-3; 9 bases agree with TRBD2. The CDR3 DNA reads TGTGCCACCAGTGATTCTAAGCGGGGGGCAGATACGCAGTATTTT. Amino acids: CATSDSKRGADTQYF.